These 29 T cell receptor beta chains share one sample of origin, sequenced in a study of cytomegalovirus exposure and HLA in healthy donors (dated by TCRdb to the late 2010s). To prepare the library, the immunoSEQ multiplex PCR assay was applied. For the multiplex PCR, a mixture combining 60 forward primers for TCR Vbeta segments and 13 reverse primers for TCR Jbeta segments was used. Not all clones reach the TCRdb copy of this immuneACCESS table, which keeps in-frame sequences only. Checked studies attribute under half of the gap to unresolved V genes and leave the rest unexplained. The sample contains 85,000 to 90,000 clones, 75% to 90% of them found a single time. The top ten clonotypes cover 6.5% to 8.5% of the sample. The sample consisted of PBMCs. The receptors originated from a man aged 35-49 years in good health and CMV-seropositive.

The rearrangement links TRBV2 to TRBJ1-5; D ambiguous. Trimming stripped 4 bases from V and 1 base from J, with 14 bases between. The CDR3 totals 16 residues. CDR1 is SNHLY, CDR2 FYNNEI, per germline. This chain's CDR3 is CASSGDWSKSNQPQHF. In DNA, the CDR3 is TGTGCCAGCAGTGGCGACTGGAGCAAGAGCAATCAGCCCCAGCATTTT.

V and J are TRBV7-9 and TRBJ1-4; D not resolved. Trimming removed 1 base at V and 7 bases at J, with 4 bases between. Germline assignment: CDR1 SEHNR and CDR2 FQNEAQ (reference sequence). This CDR3 is built from 12 residues. CDR3 nucleotides: TGTGCCAGCAGCTTAGGTAGTGAAAAACTGTTTTTT. It codes for CASSLGSEKLFF.

The rearrangement uses TRBV5-1 and TRBJ2-1; weak D call: TRBD1 (6 bases). CDR3 length: 13 residues. Germline V gene sequence: CDR1 SGHRS, CDR2 YFSETQ. The V gene lost 7 bases and the J gene lost 7 bases, with 15 bases spanning the gap. The DNA of the CDR3 is TGCGCCAGCGTAAACCAACAGGGTAATGAGCAGTTCTTC. It encodes CASVNQQGNEQFF.

The CDR3 nucleotides read TGTGCCAGCAGGAGGGAGGGAGGCCGGGTCACGCAGTATTTT. Its translation is CASRREGGRVTQYF. This sequence joins TRBV2 and TRBJ2-3; 7 positions match TRBD2. Germline loops: CDR1 SNHLY, CDR2 FYNNEI. CDR3 length: 14 residues. The trim removed 6 bases at V and 9 bases at J, leaving 12 bases unmatched.

The CDR3, as DNA: TGTGCCAGCATTCTTAGCGGGGCCTCCTACGAGCAGTACTTC. Its translation: CASILSGASYEQYF. The rearrangement uses TRBV28 and TRBJ2-7, with 8 bases that match TRBD2. The ends lost 7 bases at V and 0 bases at J; junction bases unmatched: 5. Germline CDR1 and CDR2: MDHEN and SYDVKM. The CDR3 is 14 amino acids.

V gene TRBV6-5 combines with J gene TRBJ2-5, with D possibly TRBD1 on 5 matching bases. The J call may not be correct, given that the DNA end is closer to TRBJ2-7. CDR1 and CDR2 (germline): MNHEY, SVGAGI. The CDR3 is 13 residues long. Here the CDR3 reads CASSRQWSYEQYF. CDR3 in DNA: TGTGCCAGCAGTAGACAGTGGTCCTACGAGCAGTACTTC.

The CDR3: CASSEGRGTEAFF. In nucleotides, the CDR3 is TGTGCCAGCAGTGAGGGCAGGGGGACCGAAGCTTTCTTT. The chain employs TRBV2 and TRBJ1-1, with TRBD1 matching 7 bases. CDR1 is SNHLY, CDR2 FYNNEI, per germline. The CDR3 covers 13 residues. Losses at the gene ends were 3 bases for V and 8 bases for J; bases not matched to a gene: 6.

The rearrangement uses TRBV5-1 and TRBJ2-5; TRBD1 matches 10 bases. There are 15 residues in the CDR3. Germline CDR1 SGHRS, CDR2 YFSETQ. With V trimmed by 3 bases and J by 5 bases, 7 bases remained unmatched. CDR3 amino acids: CASSSRQGAGETQYF. The DNA of the CDR3 is TGCGCCAGCAGCTCCAGACAGGGGGCCGGGGAGACCCAGTACTTC.

The chain couples TRBV7-9 to TRBJ1-5; 9 bases match TRBD1. This CDR3 has 16 amino acids. Germline trimming cut 5 bases from V and 5 bases from J; bases unmatched to any gene: 10. Germline CDR1 reads SEHNR; CDR2 reads FQNEAQ (reference sequence). CDR3 sequence reads: CASSRGDRGGDQPQHF. Here the CDR3 DNA reads TGTGCCAGCAGCCGAGGTGACAGGGGGGGAGATCAGCCCCAGCATTTT.

The V and J genes are TRBV6-1 and TRBJ2-7; TRBD2 matches 9 bases. The V segment lost 6 bases and the J segment 6 bases; nucleotides outside the gene matches: 9. CDR3 length: 14 amino acids. CDR1 and CDR2 from the germline V gene are MNHNS and SASEGT. CDR3 residues: CASRLSGSGFEQYF. CDR3 DNA sequence: TGTGCCAGCAGACTTAGCGGGAGTGGGTTCGAGCAGTACTTC.

The CDR3 DNA is TGCGCCAGCAGCCTCCTCGCGGGAGGGCCCGAGCAAGAGACCCAGTACTTC. This translates into CASSLLAGGPEQETQYF. This chain connects TRBV5-1 to TRBJ2-5; TRBD2 matches 9 bases. Germline-derived CDR1 and CDR2 are SGHRS and YFSETQ. With V trimmed by 4 bases and J by 2 bases, 12 bases remained unmatched. The CDR3 extends over 17 amino acids. The full variable domain, completed using reference TRBV5-1 and TRBJ2-5, is KAGVTQTPRYLIKTRGQQVTLSCSPISGHRSVSWYQQTPGQGLQFLFEYFSETQRNKGNFPGRFSGRQFSNSRSEMNVSTLELGDSALYLCASSLLAGGPEQETQYFGPGTRLLVL.

The gene calls are TRBV5-1 and TRBJ2-1; D is unclear. Trimming removed 4 bases from V and 5 bases from J, with 19 bases in between. CDR3 length: 16 amino acids. Germline assignment: CDR1 SGHRS and CDR2 YFSETQ. CDR3 amino acids: CASSLGAAPPNNEQFF. The CDR3 nucleotides read TGCGCCAGCAGCCTCGGAGCCGCGCCACCGAACAATGAGCAGTTCTTC.

The chain joins TRBV5-4 to TRBJ2-7; 8 bases are shared with TRBD1. CDR1 and CDR2 (germline): SGHNT, YYREEE (reference sequence). The CDR3 extends over 15 amino acids. J lost 6 bases, V lost 5 bases, and 13 bases had no gene match. The CDR3 loop is CASSSPGTGQLEQYF. The CDR3 DNA follows: TGTGCCAGCAGTTCCCCCGGGACAGGACAACTCGAGCAGTACTTC. Full variable domain (remainder filled in from reference TRBV5-4 and TRBJ2-7): ETGVTQSPTHLIKTRGQQVTLRCSSQSGHNTVSWYQQALGQGPQFIFQYYREEENGRGNFPPRFSGLQFPNYSSELNVNALELDDSALYLCASSSPGTGQLEQYFGPGTRLTVT.

The genes are TRBV11-2 and TRBJ2-5; D not resolved. The CDR3 has 14 residues. Per the germline V gene, CDR1 is SGHAT and CDR2 is FQNNGV. Trimming shortened V by 0 bases and J by 1 base, and 6 bases separated the two germline ends. The CDR3 DNA reads TGTGCCAGCAGCTTAGAACAGCTCCAAGAGACCCAGTACTTC. Translated, it gives CASSLEQLQETQYF.

This clone was seen a few times. CDR3 region: CASSQDRGSRELFF. CDR3 bases: TGCGCCAGCAGCCAAGATAGAGGGAGCCGGGAGCTGTTTTTT. This chain links TRBV4-1 with TRBJ2-2; D perhaps matches TRBD2 (5 bases). The CDR3 consists of 14 residues. The V end lost 0 bases, the J end lost 9 bases, and 11 bases lay between the germline ends. CDR1 MGHRA and CDR2 YSYEKL come from the germline V gene.

The rearrangement links TRBV6-1 to TRBJ1-2, with D possibly matching TRBD1 (6 bases). CDR1 MNHNS and CDR2 SASEGT come from the germline V gene. Trimming removed 4 bases from V and 6 bases from J, with 12 bases in between. CDR3 length: 13 residues. CDR3 sequence: CASSGGQYDGYTF. CDR3 in DNA: TGTGCCAGCAGTGGAGGACAGTATGATGGCTACACCTTC.

This clone was counted a single time. The chain joins TRBV27 to TRBJ1-2; 9 bases are a match to TRBD1. J was trimmed by 1 base and V by 4 bases; bases with no gene match: 4. Germline CDR1 MNHEY, CDR2 SMNVEV (reference sequence). The CDR3 contains 15 residues. CDR3 sequence reads: CASSSGTGINYGYTF. The DNA for the CDR3 is TGTGCCAGCAGTTCTGGGACAGGGATTAACTATGGCTACACCTTC.

V gene TRBV12-2 combines with J gene TRBJ2-3; the D segment call TRBD2 is taken from the table without a DNA check. TRBV12-2 is annotated as a pseudogene. CDR3 length equals 15 residues. CDR3: CASRGTAGDANTQYF. CDR3 nucleotides: TGTGCAAGTCGGGGTACAGCGGGAGACGCAAATACGCAGTATTTT.

CDR3 sequence (DNA): TGTGCCAGCAGCACGGAGGTAGGGGGTCAGCCCCAGCATTTT. As protein: CASSTEVGGQPQHF. The V and J genes are TRBV2 and TRBJ1-5, with D possibly being TRBD1 (6 bases). Germline V gene data show CDR1 as SNHLY and CDR2 as FYNNEI. The ends were cut back, 6 bases at V and 6 bases at J, with 15 bases in the middle. CDR3 length: 14 amino acids.

This sequence joins TRBV9 and TRBJ2-1; perhaps TRBD2 as D (5 bases). Per germline, CDR1 SGDLS and CDR2 YYNGEE. The germline V and J ends were trimmed by 0 bases and 0 bases, with 10 bases remaining between them. The CDR3 loop spans 16 amino acids. CDR3 sequence: CASSVGGPSSYNEQFF. CDR3 nucleotides: TGTGCCAGCAGCGTAGGAGGGCCGAGCTCCTACAATGAGCAGTTCTTC. Full variable domain (rest looked up from reference TRBV9 and TRBJ2-1): DSGVTQTPKHLITATGQRVTLRCSPRSGDLSVYWYQQSLDQGLQFLIQYYNGEERAKGNILERFSAQQFPDLHSELNLSSLELGDSALYFCASSVGGPSSYNEQFFGPGTRLTVL.

The rearrangement links TRBV6-1 to TRBJ2-3; 14 nucleotides line up with TRBD2. CDR1 and CDR2 (germline): MNHNS, SASEGT. There are 15 residues in the CDR3. J lost 4 bases, V lost 4 bases, and 1 base had no gene match. Here the CDR3 DNA reads TGTGCCAGCAGTGGACTAGCGGGGGGGCCAGATACGCAGTATTTT. Translation: CASSGLAGGPDTQYF.

The chain joins TRBV5-1 to TRBJ2-7; perhaps TRBD1 as D (6 bases). This CDR3 is 15 amino acids long. Trimming cost V 3 bases and J 0 bases, with 13 bases left between them. Germline lookup yields CDR1 SGHRS and CDR2 YFSETQ. The CDR3 spells CASSSTGWSSYEQYF. Written as DNA, the CDR3 is TGCGCCAGCAGCTCGACAGGTTGGAGCTCCTACGAGCAGTACTTC.

J is TRBJ1-1 and V is TRBV18, with 7 bases fitting TRBD1. Trimming at V came to 2 bases and at J to 1 base, leaving 1 base not matched to a gene. The germline gives CDR1 KGHSH, CDR2 LQKENI. The CDR3 is 14 residues long. The CDR3 coding sequence is TGTGCCAGCTCACCAGACAGGGAGAACACTGAAGCTTTCTTT. It is translated as CASSPDRENTEAFF.

Only one count was recorded for this clone. The germline gene is not matched at one end of the junction; a read error may be the cause. This chain connects TRBV7-9 to TRBJ2-5; D unresolved. Germline V gene data show CDR1 as SEHNR and CDR2 as FQNEAQ (reference sequence). The CDR3 consists of 12 residues. The CDR3: CSSSSYQETQYF. CDR3 nucleotides: TGTTCCAGCAGCTCCTACCAAGAGACCCAGTACTTC.

In DNA, the CDR3 is TGTGCCAGCTCACGAAGGGGGGACAGGTCCTTTAGCTCCTACGAGCAGTACTTC. Translating it yields CASSRRGDRSFSSYEQYF. The rearrangement links TRBV18 to TRBJ2-7; the match to TRBD1 covers 8 bases. The CDR3 consists of 18 residues. Per germline, CDR1 KGHSH and CDR2 LQKENI. Germline trimming cut 4 bases from V and 0 bases from J; bases unmatched to any gene: 14.

The rearrangement uses TRBV30 and TRBJ2-1, with TRBD2 matching over 9 bases. V trimming: 0 bases; J trimming: 7 bases; junction bases outside the gene matches: 7. The CDR3 spans 15 residues. Germline loops: CDR1 GTSNPN, CDR2 SVGIG (reference sequence). CDR3 DNA: TGTGCCTGGAGTGTACTTGCGGGGGGGGGAAATGAGCAGTTCTTC. Translated: CAWSVLAGGGNEQFF.

The CDR3 here is CASSYSSGLRAFF. In DNA, the CDR3 is TGTGCCAGCAGTTACTCATCCGGGTTGAGGGCTTTCTTT. The chain carries TRBV6-5 and TRBJ1-1, with D uncertain. The CDR3 has 13 amino acids. V was cut by 0 bases and J by 11 bases, with 13 bases left in between. Germline-derived CDR1 and CDR2 are MNHEY and SVGAGI.

The rearrangement uses TRBV7-2 and TRBJ2-3; D is uncertain. Germline CDR1 is SGHTA and CDR2 is FQGNSA. The CDR3 contains 15 residues. The V gene lost 0 bases and the J gene lost 4 bases, with 11 bases spanning the gap. CDR3 region: CASSLALMLADTQYF. CDR3 in DNA: TGTGCCAGCAGCTTAGCGCTAATGTTGGCAGATACGCAGTATTTT.

In its sample, this clone was seen a few times. The chain carries TRBV19 and TRBJ2-2, with D perhaps matching TRBD2 (5 bases). The CDR3 runs to 16 residues. V lost 4 bases to trimming and J lost 1 base, with 13 bases between them. Germline CDR1 reads LNHDA; CDR2 reads SQIVND (reference sequence). CDR3 region: CASSTPGNRNTGELFF. The CDR3 coding sequence is TGTGCCAGTAGTACCCCCGGGAACAGGAACACCGGGGAGCTGTTTTTT.